This is a list of T cell receptor beta chains from one sample in a study of T cell repertoires in cytomegalovirus infection. Each CDR3 protein is one row after TCRdb ran MiXCR on the reads. The data contain over 100,000 distinct CDR3 sequences, around 29% of them singletons. The antigens for these receptors are not known. The sequencing here drew on CD8+ T cells from cultured PBMCs, taken from culture after CMV antigen stimulation. The receptors stem from a human donor in good health (CMV status not recorded). Some clones in this sample may be carry-over from other donors' samples. Each CDR3 is given with its conserved first and last residue. A D gene is named only where the DNA matches it firmly. The listing skips clone size in some rows; elsewhere it reads once, few, many or a size class.

abundance	d_gene	j_gene	v_gene	CDR3nt	CDR3aa
NA	NA	TRBJ1-1	TRBV4-1	TGCGCCAGCAGCCAGGGAGGGTTCGACACTGAAGCTTTCTTT	CASSQGGFDTEAFF
few	NA	TRBJ2-3	TRBV3-1	TGTGCCAGCAGCCAAGGCTGGGCGAGCACAGATACGCAGTATTTT	CASSQGWASTDTQYF
many	TRBD1	TRBJ1-3	TRBV28	TGTGCCAGCAATGAGTCCGGGACAGCTGGAAACACCATATATTTT	CASNESGTAGNTIYF
many	TRBD2	TRBJ2-7	TRBV28	TGTGCCAGCAGTCCCAGGACTAGCGGGGGGGCCTTTTACGAGCAGTACTTC	CASSPRTSGGAFYEQYF
few	NA	TRBJ1-3	TRBV7-8	TGTGCCAGCAGTTTACTCAGAGAGAGCTCTGGAAACACCATATATTTT	CASSLLRESSGNTIYF
NA	NA	TRBJ2-1	TRBV3-1	TGTGCCAGCAGCCAAGATCAGGGGAAAGAGCAGTTCTTC	CASSQDQGKEQFF
once	NA	TRBJ2-1	TRBV25-1	TGTGCCAGCAGTGGGTTTATTACAGGGAACCCCTACAATGAGCAGTTCTTC	CASSGFITGNPYNEQFF
NA	NA	TRBJ2-3	TRBV20-1	TGCAGTGCTCCCTTAGTGACAGATACGCAGTATTTT	CSAPLVTDTQYF
once	NA	TRBJ2-5	TRBV7-9	TGTGCCAGCAGCTTACGGGCTAACCGGGACAAGTACCAAGAGACCCAGTACTTC	CASSLRANRDKYQETQYF
NA	NA	TRBJ1-5	TRBV15	TGTGCCGCCAGCAGACAGGATGGCAATCAGCCCCAGCATTTT	CAASRQDGNQPQHF
NA	NA	TRBJ1-2	TRBV6-5	TGTGCCAGCAGTTACTCGTTCACAGACCCCTCCGGCTACACCTTC	CASSYSFTDPSGYTF
NA	NA	TRBJ2-1	TRBV12-3/TRBV12-4	TGTGCCAGCCTCTTTTGGGAGGGGGATGAGCAGTTCTTC	CASLFWEGDEQFF
NA	NA	TRBJ2-2	TRBV5-1	TGCGCCAGCAGCTTGGAGCAGGCCACAGCGAACACCGGGGAGCTGTTTTTT	CASSLEQATANTGELFF
few	NA	TRBJ1-2	TRBV27	TGTGCATCCTGGGGAGGTGGCTACACCTTC	CASWGGGYTF
few	NA	TRBJ2-7	TRBV13	TGTGCCAGCAGCTACTCTTACCCCGACGGAACTAAGTACTTC	CASSYSYPDGTKYF
many	NA	TRBJ2-5	TRBV19	TGTGCCAGTAGCGGACCGAACCAAGAGACCCAGTACTTC	CASSGPNQETQYF
few	NA	TRBJ2-5	TRBV19	TGTGCCAGTAGTACGGGCTTTATGGAGACCCAGTACTTC	CASSTGFMETQYF
NA	NA	TRBJ1-1	TRBV27	TGTGCCAGCTCCCCGGGGCTCATGAACACTGAAGCTTTCTTT	CASSPGLMNTEAFF
NA	NA	TRBJ1-1	TRBV11-1	TGTGCCAGCAGCTTATTCCCAGTTAACACTGAAGCTTTCTTT	CASSLFPVNTEAFF
NA	NA	TRBJ1-1	TRBV28	TGTGCCAGCAGTCCCCGTTGGGTTAGGGACACTGAAGCTTTCTTT	CASSPRWVRDTEAFF